This is a list of T cell receptor beta chains from one sample in a study of OX40 agonist ivuxolimab in advanced cancers. Generated by immunoSEQ multiplex PCR, the TCRdb table keeps only in-frame clones and is missing some. In the table there are around 62,000 clones, around 86% of which are singletons. Sequenced here: CD4+ or CD8+ T cells sorted from blood, sampled in a trial of the OX40 agonist ivuxolimab. These receptors were collected from an adult with an advanced solid tumor such as melanoma, head and neck, liver or kidney cancer. The CDR3 runs from the conserved cysteine through the conserved F or W.

TRBJ2-3 TRBV5-4 CASSLPSGRSTDTQYF
TRBJ2-7 TRBV30 CAWSVGVYEQYF
TRBJ2-5 TRBV9 CASSVAAGAGETQYF
TRBJ1-3 TRBV7-2 CASSPIGLGGNTIYF
TRBJ2-3 TRBV7-9 CASSLGFADTQYF
TRBJ2-6 TRBV19 CASSIGQGVPGANVLTF
TRBJ1-2 TRBV6-6 CASTLSGDRWGVGYTF
TRBJ2-1 TRBV5-4 CASSFQGQGQFF
TRBJ1-5 TRBV7-9 CASSLQGGRDNQPQHF
TRBJ2-3 TRBV4-3 CASSQARGPGTDTQYF
TRBJ1-1 TRBV6-6 CASSGNRGRGTEAFF
TRBJ1-6 TRBV6-5 CASRTRGPHSPLHF
TRBJ2-7 TRBV5-1 CASSLVGSTREQYF
TRBJ1-1 TRBV7-8 CASRDFGVVTGGHTEAFF
TRBJ2-7 TRBV5-5 CASSLSGTGGYEQYF
TRBJ2-7 TRBV5-1 CASSLDSGSYEQYF
TRBJ2-2 TRBV7-7 CASSLAQGAGELFF
TRBJ2-7 TRBV5-1 CASSRGEQGKGQYF
TRBJ1-2 TRBV11-3 CASSLGPSDRGLNYGYTF
TRBJ2-1 TRBV9 CASSGTGHNEQFF
TRBJ1-2 TRBV5-1 CASSLGDRPPNYGYTF
TRBJ1-3 TRBV18 CASSPTADRADGNTIYF